The next 31 T cell receptor beta chains were all read from a single sample in a study of cytomegalovirus exposure and HLA in healthy donors (dated by TCRdb to 2016 to 2017). The library was produced with the immunoSEQ multiplex PCR assay. The multiplex PCR relied on a mix of 60 forward primers for TCR Vbeta segments and 13 reverse primers for TCR Jbeta segments. TCRdb retrieved this table from immuneACCESS and kept in-frame rearrangements only. Not all clones are present; in checked studies, unresolved V genes account for under half, and no reason is known for the remainder. In this sample the table shows some 150,000 clones, roughly 77% of which occur a single time. The ten largest make up 3.5% of the sample. The sample consisted of PBMCs. All receptors derive from a human donor in good health.

The V gene is TRBV28, the J gene TRBJ1-2, with a possible D match to TRBD1 (6 bases). Germline loops: CDR1 MDHEN, CDR2 SYDVKM. The CDR3 length is 12 residues. Trimming took 6 bases from V and 4 from J, leaving 9 bases between them. The CDR3 coding sequence is TGTGCCAGCAGCGGGGGGGCCTATGGCTACACCTTC. This sequence encodes CASSGGAYGYTF.

The V call is TRBV27, the J call TRBJ2-5; D possibly corresponds to TRBD2 (5 bases). The CDR3 totals 14 residues. Trimming pared 10 bases from V and 2 bases from J, leaving 17 bases between. Germline loops: CDR1 MNHEY, CDR2 SMNVEV (reference sequence). The CDR3 protein is CAKTWRTPQETQYF. Written as DNA, the CDR3 is TGTGCCAAGACGTGGCGGACTCCTCAAGAGACCCAGTACTTC.

This chain joins TRBV19 and TRBJ1-5; D uncertain. CDR1 is LNHDA and CDR2 is SQIVND in the germline V gene (reference sequence). This CDR3 spans 18 amino acids. V dropped 1 base and J dropped 0 bases, with 16 bases sitting between them. CDR3 in amino acids: CASSIGAGPLDSNQPQHF. CDR3 DNA sequence: TGTGCCAGTAGTATAGGAGCAGGTCCGCTCGATAGCAATCAGCCCCAGCATTTT.

This clone was seen a few times. The V call is TRBV7-9, the J call TRBJ1-6; D uncertain. The CDR3 is made up of 16 amino acids. Germline lookup yields CDR1 SEHNR and CDR2 FQNEAQ (reference sequence). V dropped 4 bases and J dropped 9 bases, with 19 bases sitting between them. CDR3 residues: CASSYVPGQRSSPLHF. The CDR3 coding sequence is TGTGCCAGCAGCTACGTCCCGGGTCAACGGAGTTCACCCCTCCACTTT.

This clone was observed once. At one of its ends the junction is not consistent with the germline gene, which may arise from a read error. The chain joins TRBV6-5 to TRBJ1-2; 8 nucleotides match TRBD1. The CDR3 loop spans 15 amino acids. Germline V gives CDR1 MNHEY, CDR2 SVGAGI. The CDR3, as DNA: TGTGCCAGCAGCCGCACACGACAGGGGCGGAATGGCTACCCCTTC. As protein: CASSRTRQGRNGYPF.

The chain uses TRBV18 and TRBJ1-6; 8 nucleotides agree with TRBD1. V shed 6 bases, J shed 0 bases, and the junction held 10 bases outside the gene matches. The germline V gene has CDR1 KGHSH and CDR2 LQKENI. The CDR3 is 18 amino acids. CDR3 sequence: CASSPLDRDRSYNSPLHF. Here the CDR3 DNA reads TGTGCCAGCTCTCCGTTGGACAGGGACCGCTCCTATAATTCACCCCTCCACTTT.

As regards this clone: The CDR3 does not close with the conserved phenylalanine or tryptophan, likely indicating a read error. The V call is TRBV7-9, the J call TRBJ2-7, with TRBD1 matching 9 bases. This CDR3 is 15 amino acids long. J was trimmed by 3 bases and V by 3 bases; bases with no gene match: 6. In germline, CDR1 is SEHNR, CDR2 FQNEAQ (reference sequence). This CDR3 is CASSFWGTGNYEQYL. CDR3 sequence (DNA): TGTGCCAGCAGCTTTTGGGGGACAGGGAACTACGAGCAGTACCTC.

This chain connects TRBV19 to TRBJ2-1, with 8 positions matching TRBD2. Trimming took 4 bases from V and 2 from J; bases not matched to a gene: 1. The germline V gene encodes CDR1 LNHDA and CDR2 SQIVND (reference sequence). This CDR3 contains 14 residues. The CDR3 region is CASSKREPYNEQFF. In DNA, the CDR3 is TGTGCCAGTAGTAAGCGGGAGCCCTACAATGAGCAGTTCTTC.

This sequence joins TRBV7-6 and TRBJ2-5; TRBD1 might be the D (6 bases). Trimming shortened V by 1 base and J by 11 bases, and 20 bases separated the two germline ends. Germline CDR1 SGHVS, CDR2 FNYEAQ. The CDR3 extends over 15 amino acids. The CDR3 region is CASSLVQDSRGAQYF. The CDR3 coding sequence is TGTGCCAGCAGCTTAGTCCAGGACAGCCGAGGGGCGCAGTACTTC.

The V and J genes are TRBV19 and TRBJ2-7; TRBD1 agrees at 9 bases. Per germline, CDR1 LNHDA and CDR2 SQIVND (reference sequence). CDR3 length: 15 amino acids. The V gene end was trimmed by 5 bases and the J gene end by 6 bases; junction bases not matched to a gene: 11. CDR3 loop: CASSVTGTGSGEQYF. CDR3 nucleotides: TGTGCCAGTAGTGTTACCGGGACAGGGAGTGGCGAGCAGTACTTC.

The V gene is TRBV25-1, the J gene TRBJ2-7; 10 bases map to TRBD2. V gave up 5 bases and J gave up 4 bases; unmatched junction bases: 5. This CDR3 region has 14 residues. Germline loops: CDR1 MGHDK, CDR2 SYGVNS. Here the CDR3 reads CASSSSSGSYEQYF. CDR3 DNA sequence: TGTGCCAGCAGTTCCTCTAGCGGGAGTTACGAGCAGTACTTC.

Here the CDR3 DNA reads TGTGCCAGCTCACCCGGGACAGGAGACCCTGAAGCTTTCTTT. Its translation: CASSPGTGDPEAFF. The chain links TRBV18 to TRBJ1-1; 8 nucleotides match TRBD1. This CDR3 has 14 amino acids. From germline, CDR1 is KGHSH and CDR2 LQKENI. The V segment lost 3 bases and the J segment 6 bases; nucleotides outside the gene matches: 6.

In its sample, this clone was seen a few times. One end of the junction varies from germline; a read error may be responsible. V gene TRBV15 combines with J gene TRBJ2-1, with 7 bases matching TRBD1. CDR1 and CDR2 (germline): LNHNV, YYDKDF (reference sequence). There are 14 residues in the CDR3. The CDR3 loop is CATSRDPSVVGQIF. CDR3 DNA sequence: TGTGCCACCAGCAGAGATCCTTCGGTGGTGGGACAGATCTTC.

V is TRBV2 and J is TRBJ2-5; no firm D call. The germline gives CDR1 SNHLY, CDR2 FYNNEI. The V gene lost 8 bases and the J gene lost 1 base, with 5 bases spanning the gap. The CDR3 totals 11 residues. DNA for the CDR3: TGTGCCAGCCAGGTCCAAGAGACCCAGTACTTC. It encodes CASQVQETQYF.

The table lists this clone with a few counts. The chain links TRBV5-6 to TRBJ2-2; 10 nucleotides match TRBD2. Germline-derived CDR1 and CDR2 are SGHDT and YYEEEE. Trimming at V came to 0 bases and at J to 7 bases, leaving 15 bases not matched to a gene. CDR3 length equals 19 residues. CDR3 nucleotide sequence: TGTGCCAGCAGCTTGGACTGGGCTAGCGGGAGTCCCAAGGGCGGGGAGCTGTTTTTT. It yields the protein CASSLDWASGSPKGGELFF.

Only a few counts were recorded for this clone. The chain joins TRBV6-6 to TRBJ1-1, with D possibly being TRBD1 (5 bases). Trimming shortened V by 10 bases and J by 0 bases, and 12 bases separated the two germline ends. The CDR3 runs 13 residues. Germline values: CDR1 MNHNY, CDR2 SVGAGI (reference sequence). CDR3 nucleotide sequence: TGTGCCACCGCGACAGACTTGAACACTGAAGCTTTCTTT. Translated, it gives CATATDLNTEAFF.

This chain joins TRBV5-1 and TRBJ2-2; D gene ambiguous. Looked up from germline, CDR1 is SGHRS and CDR2 is YFSETQ. This CDR3 has 13 residues. V lost 2 bases to trimming and J lost 4 bases, with 6 bases between them. The CDR3 nucleotides read TGCGCCAGCAGCTTATGGAGCACCGGGGAGCTGTTTTTT. It codes for CASSLWSTGELFF.

The V call is TRBV10-3, the J call TRBJ1-2; a weak D match, TRBD1 (5 bases). Per the germline V gene, CDR1 is ENHRY and CDR2 is SYGVKD. There are 15 residues in the CDR3. The V gene lost 10 bases and the J gene lost 8 bases, with 26 bases spanning the gap. CDR3 sequence (DNA): TGTGCCACTACCAGCACCCCGGGGGAGCGATACGGCTACACCTTC. It codes for CATTSTPGERYGYTF.

A word on this clone: This sample includes further DNA sequences coding for the same CDR3. J is TRBJ2-5 and V is TRBV5-4; 7 positions agree with TRBD2. The CDR3 is made up of 13 amino acids. Germline V gives CDR1 SGHNT, CDR2 YYREEE (reference sequence). The ends lost 1 base at V and 4 bases at J; junction bases unmatched: 1. The DNA for the CDR3 is TGTGCCAGCAGCTTGACGGGGGGAGAGACCCAGTACTTC. This gives the protein CASSLTGGETQYF.

The chain couples TRBV29-1 to TRBJ2-1; 8 nucleotides align to TRBD2. V was clipped by 2 bases and J by 2 bases; unmatched bases: 5. Germline V lookup: CDR1 SQVTM, CDR2 ANQGSEA. The CDR3 contains 15 residues. CDR3: CSVEMAGGTYNEQFF. Here the CDR3 DNA reads TGCAGCGTTGAAATGGCGGGGGGAACCTACAATGAGCAGTTCTTC.

The J gene is TRBJ1-1, the V gene TRBV7-9; D call uncertain. CDR1 is SEHNR and CDR2 is FQNEAQ in the germline V gene (reference sequence). Trimming took off 1 base at V and 1 base at J, with 7 bases between the two ends. The CDR3 has 14 residues. CDR3: CASSLVTANTEAFF. The CDR3 nucleotides are TGTGCCAGCAGCTTAGTTACTGCGAACACTGAAGCTTTCTTT.

The chain recombines TRBV10-3 with TRBJ2-7; possible D gene TRBD1, 7 bases. The V gene's germline CDR1 is ENHRY and CDR2 SYGVKD. The CDR3 is 12 amino acids. V was pared by 10 bases and J by 7 bases, with 17 bases between. The CDR3 here is CATEEGAGEQYF. In nucleotides, the CDR3 is TGTGCCACCGAGGAGGGGGCGGGAGAGCAGTACTTC.

The chain recombines TRBV5-1 with TRBJ2-2; a weak D match, TRBD2 (6 bases). The CDR3 sequence is 14 residues long. The V gene lost 0 bases and the J gene lost 8 bases, with 11 bases spanning the gap. Germline V lookup: CDR1 SGHRS, CDR2 YFSETQ. The chain's CDR3 is CASSLGLDLGELFF. The CDR3 region has the DNA TGCGCCAGCAGCTTGGGACTAGACCTTGGGGAGCTGTTTTTT.

This clone was seen only once. V usage is TRBV14 and J usage is TRBJ1-5; a weak D match, TRBD1 (6 bases). The CDR3 runs to 16 residues. Germline loops: CDR1 SGHDN, CDR2 FVKESK. Trimming took 0 bases from V and 5 from J, leaving 14 bases between them. CDR3 amino acids: CASSQEAGAVYQPQHF. The CDR3 DNA follows: TGTGCCAGCAGCCAAGAGGCAGGGGCAGTCTATCAGCCCCAGCATTTT.

This clone has only one observation. This chain links TRBV27 with TRBJ2-1; TRBD2 matches 12 bases. This CDR3 spans 14 amino acids. The junction had 7 bases not matched to a gene; V was cut back by 7 bases and J by 9 bases. Germline assignment: CDR1 MNHEY and CDR2 SMNVEV (reference sequence). This chain's CDR3 is CASNLAGGYSEQFF. DNA for the CDR3: TGTGCCAGCAATCTAGCGGGAGGGTATAGTGAGCAGTTCTTC.

The genes are TRBV7-2 and TRBJ1-1; the D is unclear. The CDR3 has 13 residues. Deletions cut 4 bases from V and 3 bases from J, with 9 bases between. Germline loops: CDR1 SGHTA, CDR2 FQGNSA. CDR3 sequence: CASSWREYTEAFF. The CDR3 coding sequence is TGTGCCAGCAGCTGGAGAGAGTACACTGAAGCTTTCTTT. Supplemented by reference TRBV7-2 and TRBJ1-1, the full variable domain reads GAGVSQSPSNKVTEKGKDVELRCDPISGHTALYWYRQSLGQGLEFLIYFQGNSAPDKSGLPSDRFSAERTGGSVSTLTIQRTQQEDSAVYLCASSWREYTEAFFGQGTRLTVV.

Here the CDR3 reads CASSLIRAYEQYF. In DNA, the CDR3 is TGTGCCAGCAGCTTAATAAGAGCCTACGAGCAGTACTTC. The chain couples TRBV7-2 to TRBJ2-7, with no clear D. Germline loops: CDR1 SGHTA, CDR2 FQGNSA. The V and J ends lost 2 bases and 2 bases respectively, with 7 bases between them. This CDR3 spans 13 amino acids.

V is TRBV7-9 and J is TRBJ2-5; no clear D. The CDR3 is made up of 11 amino acids. Trimming left V 4 bases short and J 4 bases short, with 4 bases between. CDR1 SEHNR and CDR2 FQNEAQ come from the germline V gene (reference sequence). The CDR3 spells CASSSSETQYF. The CDR3 bases are TGTGCCAGCAGCTCCTCAGAGACCCAGTACTTC.

The chain combines TRBV6-6 with TRBJ2-5; D remains ambiguous. CDR1 and CDR2 (germline): MNHNY, SVGAGI (reference sequence). V was shortened by 2 bases and J by 2 bases, with 9 bases between the two germline ends. This CDR3 has 14 residues. The CDR3 reads CASSYLQIQETQYF. DNA for the CDR3: TGTGCCAGCAGTTACCTACAGATACAAGAGACCCAGTACTTC.

The gene calls are TRBV5-4 and TRBJ2-3; D might be TRBD2 (6 bases). There are 16 residues in the CDR3. Germline CDR1 is SGHNT and CDR2 is YYREEE (reference sequence). With 3 bases removed from V and 2 bases from J, the gap between germline ends came to 16 bases. CDR3 in amino acids: CASSSLAERYTDTQYF. The CDR3 DNA is TGTGCCAGCAGCTCCTTAGCGGAGCGATACACAGATACGCAGTATTTT.

In this sample, this clone turned up once. This rearrangement joins TRBV2 to TRBJ1-5; TRBD1 agrees at 7 bases. CDR1 and CDR2 (germline): SNHLY, FYNNEI. The CDR3 is 15 residues long. The junction had 3 bases not matched to a gene; V was cut back by 1 base and J by 3 bases. This chain's CDR3 is CASSEEGQTNQPQHF. In DNA form, the CDR3 reads TGTGCCAGCAGTGAAGAGGGACAGACCAATCAGCCCCAGCATTTT. Combining the CDR3 with reference TRBV2 and TRBJ1-5 gives the whole variable domain EPEVTQTPSHQVTQMGQEVILRCVPISNHLYFYWYRQILGQKVEFLVSFYNNEISEKSEIFDDQFSVERPDGSNFTLKIRSTKLEDSAMYFCASSEEGQTNQPQHFGDGTRLSIL.